The 20 T cell receptor beta chains below were found in one sample sequenced in a study of molecular identifiers for immune sequencing clone quantification. MiXCR, run by TCRdb on the PCR reads, gives a single entry per CDR3 protein. The sample carries 30,000 to 45,000 distinct CDR3 sequences, roughly 18% recorded once. Source material: naive CD8+ T cells from blood, with Jurkat cell RNA spiked in. Subset here: FACS-sorted CD8+CD4-CCR7+CD45RA+ naive T cells. These receptors came from a human donor in good health. Some libraries in this study had Jurkat cell RNA spiked in.

This clonotype was found a few times. The chain is built from TRBV29-1 and TRBJ2-7, with a weak D call TRBD1 (7 bases). From germline, CDR1 is SQVTM and CDR2 ANQGSEA. Trimming cost V 0 bases and J 5 bases, with 17 bases left between them. The CDR3 spans 15 residues. CDR3 loop: CSVEDGRQGGHEQYF. The CDR3 DNA reads as TGCAGCGTTGAAGATGGTAGGCAGGGGGGTCACGAGCAGTACTTC.

This clonotype was counted at least ten times. V usage is TRBV6-5 and J usage is TRBJ2-7, with D maybe TRBD2 (6 bases). Germline lookup yields CDR1 MNHEY and CDR2 SVGAGI. The CDR3 has 16 residues. Between the trimmed V and J ends, which lost 8 bases and 1 base, there was a span of 21 bases. CDR3 bases: TGTGCCAGCTCGGGGATTGGGGAGGAGGGGTCCTACGAGCAGTACTTC. As protein: CASSGIGEEGSYEQYF.

This clonotype was observed a handful of times. V is TRBV4-2 and J is TRBJ2-7, with 14 bases matching TRBD2. The CDR3 is made up of 16 amino acids. The V segment lost 4 bases and the J segment 2 bases; nucleotides outside the gene matches: 4. From germline, CDR1 is LGHNA and CDR2 YNFKEQ. CDR3: CASSPGLAGAPYEQYF. DNA for the CDR3: TGTGCCAGCAGCCCGGGACTAGCGGGAGCCCCCTACGAGCAGTACTTC.

J is TRBJ1-5 and V is TRBV19; D call uncertain. Trimming pared 5 bases from V and 2 bases from J, leaving 13 bases between. Germline values: CDR1 LNHDA, CDR2 SQIVND (reference sequence). The CDR3 runs 15 residues. CDR3 sequence reads: CASSWAGEGNQPQHF. The CDR3 coding sequence is TGTGCCAGTAGTTGGGCTGGGGAGGGCAATCAGCCCCAGCATTTT.

The sample holds many counts of this clonotype. This chain links TRBV29-1 with TRBJ2-1, with D tentatively TRBD2 (5 bases). The CDR3 is made up of 12 amino acids. V was cut by 3 bases and J by 9 bases, with 12 bases left in between. The germline CDR1 and CDR2 sequences are SQVTM and ANQGSEA. The CDR3 protein is CSVDTSWVEQFF. In DNA form, the CDR3 reads TGCAGCGTTGATACTAGTTGGGTTGAGCAGTTCTTC.

This clonotype was seen a single time. J is TRBJ1-6 and V is TRBV5-1, with a weak D call TRBD1 (5 bases). This CDR3 region has 15 residues. Trimming shortened V by 3 bases and J by 7 bases, and 14 bases separated the two germline ends. Germline V lookup: CDR1 SGHRS, CDR2 YFSETQ. The DNA of the CDR3 is TGCGCCAGCAGCTCGGAAGGGGTCCTCAATTCACCCCTCCACTTT. This translates into CASSSEGVLNSPLHF.

This clonotype was detected many times. The rearrangement joins TRBV12-3 or TRBV12-4 to TRBJ1-1; D not resolved. V was trimmed by 8 bases and J by 4 bases, leaving 14 bases between them. This CDR3 is 13 amino acids long. The CDR3 region is CASGEWMGTEAFF. CDR3 coding DNA: TGTGCCAGCGGTGAATGGATGGGCACTGAAGCTTTCTTT.

Ten or more counts support this clonotype. CDR3: CASSQDRANPGNTIYF. Here the CDR3 DNA reads TGCGCCAGCAGCCAAGATAGGGCAAATCCTGGAAACACCATATATTTT. The chain links TRBV4-3 to TRBJ1-3, with D unclear. The CDR3 has 16 residues. Germline loops: CDR1 LGHNA, CDR2 YSLEER. V lost 0 bases and J 2 bases, leaving 11 bases between the germline ends.

This clonotype has a count of ten or more. The V gene is TRBV18, the J gene TRBJ1-5; TRBD1 is a possible D gene (5 bases). Germline CDR1 and CDR2: KGHSH and LQKENI. The CDR3 runs to 15 residues. V lost 6 bases and J 3 bases, leaving 15 bases between the germline ends. Here the CDR3 reads CASSQSGGLNQPQHF. CDR3 nucleotide sequence: TGTGCCAGCTCTCAAAGTGGGGGTCTCAATCAGCCCCAGCATTTT.

This clonotype was seen a handful of times. This chain connects TRBV19 to TRBJ1-1, with a possible D match to TRBD1 (6 bases). The CDR3 has 15 amino acids. Trimming pared 6 bases from V and 4 bases from J, leaving 18 bases between. Per the germline V gene, CDR1 is LNHDA and CDR2 is SQIVND (reference sequence). CDR3 nucleotides: TGTGCCAGTAGCCCAGGGGCTCGGGGGTTCACTGAAGCTTTCTTT. Encoded protein: CASSPGARGFTEAFF.

This clonotype was seen ten or more times. The chain employs TRBV2 and TRBJ1-5; 12 nucleotides agree with TRBD1. CDR1 and CDR2 from the germline V gene are SNHLY and FYNNEI. The J segment lost 6 bases and the V segment lost 3 bases, leaving 3 bases of the junction unmatched. The CDR3 consists of 15 residues. CDR3: CASSDRDRGPQPQHF. CDR3 in DNA: TGTGCCAGCAGTGATCGGGACAGGGGGCCTCAGCCCCAGCATTTT.

This clonotype appeared many times. This chain joins TRBV6-5 and TRBJ2-7; TRBD1 is a possible D gene (6 bases). V was shortened by 2 bases and J by 3 bases, with 11 bases between the two germline ends. The CDR3 covers 14 residues. From germline, CDR1 is MNHEY and CDR2 SVGAGI. CDR3 nucleotide sequence: TGTGCCAGCAGTTACCAGCCACAGGGCTACGAGCAGTACTTC. Amino acid sequence: CASSYQPQGYEQYF.

The table lists this clonotype with many counts. This chain joins TRBV15 and TRBJ2-1; a weak D match, TRBD2 (7 bases). Germline values: CDR1 LNHNV, CDR2 YYDKDF (reference sequence). With 4 bases removed from V and 8 bases from J, the gap between germline ends came to 12 bases. This CDR3 has 13 amino acids. The CDR3 nucleotides read TGTGCCACCAGCAACGGCGGGGGCGATGAGCAGTTCTTC. It yields the protein CATSNGGGDEQFF.

Concerning this clonotype itself: A read error may explain this, as a much larger clone is one base away. The chain is built from TRBV4-1 and TRBJ1-4, with D possibly being TRBD1 (6 bases). V lost 5 bases and J 12 bases, leaving 13 bases between the germline ends. The CDR3 runs 12 residues. Germline V gene data show CDR1 as MGHRA and CDR2 as YSYEKL. CDR3 bases: TGCGCCAGCAGCAAGAACAGGGTCGAACTGTTTTTT. It encodes CASSKNRVELFF.

This rearrangement joins TRBV3-1 to TRBJ2-3; 13 bases align to TRBD2. The CDR3 is 15 amino acids. With V trimmed by 4 bases and J by 7 bases, 5 bases remained unmatched. Germline CDR1 and CDR2: LGHDT and YNNKEL (reference sequence). The DNA for the CDR3 is TGTGCCAGCAGCCCCGGACTAGCGGGAGTCTATACGCAGTATTTT. Translation: CASSPGLAGVYTQYF.

Notes on this clonotype: A much more abundant neighbour one base away suggests this may be a read error. The chain couples TRBV11-2 to TRBJ2-1; the D is unclear. V was clipped by 3 bases and J by 6 bases, with 18 bases between them. Germline CDR1 reads SGHAT; CDR2 reads FQNNGV. This CDR3 has 16 amino acids. CDR3 DNA: TGTGCCAGCAGCTTTGTGAACTACGGGTCGTGCAATGAGCAGTTCTTC. Its translation is CASSFVNYGSCNEQFF.

This clonotype was seen repeatedly, ten times or more. The chain employs TRBV4-2 and TRBJ2-1; D possibly corresponds to TRBD2 (6 bases). V gave up 0 bases and J gave up 9 bases, with 15 bases separating them. The CDR3 consists of 15 residues. Germline V gene lookup returns CDR1 LGHNA and CDR2 YNFKEQ. The CDR3 coding sequence is TGTGCCAGCAGCCAAGATTCCGGGGGAAGGAGTGAGCAGTTCTTC. Translation gives CASSQDSGGRSEQFF.

The table lists this clonotype with many counts. This chain uses TRBV9 with TRBJ2-2, with D perhaps matching TRBD2 (6 bases). The length of the CDR3 is 13 residues. Trimming cost V 3 bases and J 6 bases, with 9 bases left between them. The germline CDR1 and CDR2 sequences are SGDLS and YYNGEE. The CDR3 DNA is TGTGCCAGCAGCGCCGGGGGATCCGGGGAGCTGTTTTTT. This sequence encodes CASSAGGSGELFF.

This clonotype appeared many times. The V call is TRBV29-1, the J call TRBJ1-4; D uncertain. The CDR3 has 13 amino acids. Trimming stripped 6 bases from V and 10 bases from J, with 18 bases between. In germline, CDR1 is SQVTM, CDR2 ANQGSEA. CDR3 sequence: CSVSLRTERKLFF. CDR3 DNA: TGCAGCGTCTCTCTCAGGACGGAAAGAAAACTGTTTTTT.

In this sample, this clonotype turned up a few times. The gene calls are TRBV6-5 and TRBJ2-3; a possible D gene is TRBD1 (5 bases). This CDR3 has 16 amino acids. The V end was cut by 0 bases, the J end by 10 bases, with 20 bases between. The germline gives CDR1 MNHEY, CDR2 SVGAGI. The CDR3 DNA sequence: TGTGCCAGCAGTTACTCGGGTCAGGGTCCAACCGAGGCGCAGTATTTT. Protein product: CASSYSGQGPTEAQYF.